What follows are 14 T cell receptor beta chains derived from one specimen sequenced in a study of siplizumab effects on memory and regulatory T cells. Method: immunoSEQ multiplex PCR; TCRdb's copy keeps in-frame clones and lacks some. The sample includes 95,000 to 130,000 clones, less than 95% of them seen just once. The material sequenced was non-Treg CD4+ T cells sorted from blood. The receptors shown here come from a human donor in good health.

The chain couples TRBV29-1 to TRBJ2-7; D unresolved. Looked up from germline, CDR1 is SQVTM and CDR2 is ANQGSEA. V lost 4 bases, J lost 0 bases, and 13 bases lay in between. The CDR3 is 14 amino acids. The CDR3 sequence is CSVGRTVSSYEQYF. As DNA, the CDR3 is TGCAGCGTTGGTCGGACGGTTAGCTCCTACGAGCAGTACTTC.

This rearrangement joins TRBV4-1 to TRBJ2-5; tentatively, D is TRBD1 or TRBD2 (6 bases each). The ends were cut back, 6 bases at V and 1 base at J, with 15 bases in the middle. Germline assignment: CDR1 MGHRA and CDR2 YSYEKL. CDR3 size: 15 residues. CDR3 in DNA: TGCGCCAGCAGTAATAGGGGGGCAGTCCAAGAGACCCAGTACTTC. It codes for CASSNRGAVQETQYF.

This chain joins TRBV25-1 and TRBJ2-1; D is possibly TRBD2 (5 bases). This CDR3 has 13 amino acids. V was trimmed by 7 bases and J by 12 bases, leaving 19 bases between them. Germline V gene sequence: CDR1 MGHDK, CDR2 SYGVNS. The CDR3 DNA sequence: TGTGCCAGCACCCTCCGGAGGTGGTGCGCGCAGTTCTTC. Its protein product is CASTLRRWCAQFF.

V usage is TRBV5-1 and J usage is TRBJ2-3; TRBD1 aligns across 8 bases. The CDR3 sequence is 14 residues long. Germline CDR1 is SGHRS and CDR2 is YFSETQ. Trimming removed 4 bases from V and 5 bases from J; junction bases left unmatched: 6. CDR3 residues: CASSRGQVEDTQYF. In DNA form, the CDR3 reads TGCGCCAGCAGCCGGGGACAGGTAGAAGATACGCAGTATTTT.

The table lists this clone with a count of one. This chain links TRBV5-8 with TRBJ2-3; perhaps TRBD1 as D (6 bases). CDR3 length: 15 amino acids. Trimming stripped 2 bases from V and 0 bases from J, with 10 bases between. The V gene's germline CDR1 is SGHTS and CDR2 YDEGEE. Here the CDR3 DNA reads TGTGCCAGCAGCTTATCAGGGGAAAGCACAGATACGCAGTATTTT. Translation gives CASSLSGESTDTQYF.

V and J are TRBV18 and TRBJ2-7, with D unclear. V was cut by 2 bases and J by 3 bases, with 8 bases left in between. Germline lookup yields CDR1 KGHSH and CDR2 LQKENI. The CDR3 is 13 amino acids. CDR3 sequence: CASSPSDYYEQYF. Here the CDR3 DNA reads TGTGCCAGCTCACCATCGGATTACTACGAGCAGTACTTC. Full variable domain (remainder filled in from reference TRBV18 and TRBJ2-7): NAGVMQNPRHLVRRRGQEARLRCSPMKGHSHVYWYRQLPEEGLKFMVYLQKENIIDESGMPKERFSAEFPKEGPSILRIQQVVRGDSAAYFCASSPSDYYEQYFGPGTRLTVT.

The gene calls are TRBV6-1 and TRBJ2-5; 9 nucleotides agree with TRBD1. The CDR3 contains 14 residues. V lost 4 bases, J lost 3 bases, and 3 bases stayed unmatched. Germline values: CDR1 MNHNS, CDR2 SASEGT. This CDR3 is CASSVGQGEETQYF. CDR3 nucleotide sequence: TGTGCCAGCAGTGTGGGACAGGGAGAAGAGACCCAGTACTTC.

The rearrangement joins TRBV2 to TRBJ2-1; D gene unclear. Germline CDR1 is SNHLY and CDR2 is FYNNEI. V dropped 6 bases and J dropped 2 bases, with 8 bases sitting between them. CDR3 length: 13 residues. The CDR3 bases are TGTGCCAGCAGGCCAGGAGCCTACAATGAGCAGTTCTTC. Its translation: CASRPGAYNEQFF.

V gene TRBV5-6 combines with J gene TRBJ2-5, with 10 nucleotides matching TRBD2. Per germline, CDR1 SGHDT and CDR2 YYEEEE. V dropped 2 bases and J dropped 5; count of bases not matched to a gene: 3. The CDR3 runs 14 residues. The CDR3 nucleotides read TGTGCCAGCAGCTTTAGCGGGAGGTTGGAGACCCAGTACTTC. Amino acids: CASSFSGRLETQYF.

This clone was recorded a few times. The chain carries TRBV18 and TRBJ1-6; no firm D call. V gave up 3 bases and J gave up 8 bases, with 11 bases separating them. This CDR3 is 14 amino acids long. Germline CDR1 KGHSH, CDR2 LQKENI. For the CDR3, the DNA is TGTGCCAGCTCACCCCCGGGTGGGTATTCACCCCTCCACTTT. It is translated as CASSPPGGYSPLHF.

This chain connects TRBV11-3 to TRBJ2-5; a weak D match, TRBD1 (5 bases). V lost 5 bases and J 5 bases, leaving 9 bases between the germline ends. This CDR3 has 12 amino acids. From germline, CDR1 is SGHNT and CDR2 YENEEA. The CDR3 sequence: CASSRPGETQYF. The CDR3 region has the DNA TGTGCCAGCAGCCGTCCAGGGGAGACCCAGTACTTC.

This clone was counted between two and nine times. The V gene is TRBV5-4, the J gene TRBJ2-2; D is perhaps TRBD2 (5 bases). This CDR3 is 15 amino acids long. Trimming left V 0 bases short and J 1 base short, with 7 bases between. Germline assignment: CDR1 SGHNT and CDR2 YYREEE (reference sequence). The CDR3 nucleotides are TGTGCCAGCAGCTTGGGGACTTTGAACACCGGGGAGCTGTTTTTT. Its translation: CASSLGTLNTGELFF.

This clone is a singleton in its sample. J is TRBJ1-1 and V is TRBV4-1; 8 bases line up with TRBD1. Trimming took 0 bases from V and 1 from J; bases not matched to a gene: 1. CDR3 size: 15 residues. Germline V gene lookup returns CDR1 MGHRA and CDR2 YSYEKL. The CDR3, as DNA: TGCGCCAGCAGCCAAGAGGGACAGGCGAACACTGAAGCTTTCTTT. As protein: CASSQEGQANTEAFF.

This chain links TRBV6-6 with TRBJ2-4; D is uncertain. Germline V gene data show CDR1 as MNHNY and CDR2 as SVGAGI (reference sequence). V was clipped by 6 bases and J by 0 bases, with 12 bases between them. The CDR3 contains 15 residues. CDR3 in amino acids: CASSTIQLAKNIQYF. The CDR3 DNA follows: TGTGCCAGCAGCACCATACAGCTAGCCAAAAACATTCAGTACTTC.